This T cell receptor beta chain was documented in a study of T cell repertoires in cytomegalovirus infection. General observations from the study: Ex vivo, HLA-C-restricted CMV-specific TCR beta clonotypes prevailed over the rest of the response. CMV carriers having the relevant HLA were flagged by cumulative public TCR beta family frequency.

TCRdb used MiXCR to reprocess the reads, holding one entry per CDR3 protein. The sample consists of 150,000 to 200,000 distinct CDR3 sequences, 14% of them appearing once. The CDR3 contains 13 residues. Germline V CDR1 and CDR2: SSHAT, FNYEAQ (reference sequence). This clonotype was recorded many times. Its antigen is currently unknown. This clonotype was sampled from a human donor in good health (CMV status not recorded). Some clones in this sample may be carry-over from other donors' samples. J is TRBJ2-7 and V is TRBV7-7, with D hard to call. The sequencing input was PBMCs. The CDR3 here is CGKGPARNHEQYF. DNA for the CDR3: TGTGGTAAAGGGCCAGCTCGGAATCACGAGCAGTACTTC.